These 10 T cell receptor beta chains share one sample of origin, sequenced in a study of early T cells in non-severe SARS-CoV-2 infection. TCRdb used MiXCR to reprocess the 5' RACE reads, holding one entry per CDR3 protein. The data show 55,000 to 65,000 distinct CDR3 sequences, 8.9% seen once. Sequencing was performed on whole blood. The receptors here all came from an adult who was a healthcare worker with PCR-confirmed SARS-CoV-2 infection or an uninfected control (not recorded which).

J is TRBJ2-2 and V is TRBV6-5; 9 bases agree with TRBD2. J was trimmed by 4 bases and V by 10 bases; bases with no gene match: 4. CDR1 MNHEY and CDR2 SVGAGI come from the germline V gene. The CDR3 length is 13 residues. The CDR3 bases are TGTGCCACCGTGCGGGGGGGCACCGGGGAGCTGTTTTTT. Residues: CATVRGGTGELFF.

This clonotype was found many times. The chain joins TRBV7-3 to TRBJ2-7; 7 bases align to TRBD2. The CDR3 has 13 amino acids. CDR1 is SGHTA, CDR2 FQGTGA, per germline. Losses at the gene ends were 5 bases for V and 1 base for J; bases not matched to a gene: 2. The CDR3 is CASSISGSYEQYF. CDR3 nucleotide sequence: TGTGCCAGCAGCATTAGCGGGTCCTACGAGCAGTACTTC.

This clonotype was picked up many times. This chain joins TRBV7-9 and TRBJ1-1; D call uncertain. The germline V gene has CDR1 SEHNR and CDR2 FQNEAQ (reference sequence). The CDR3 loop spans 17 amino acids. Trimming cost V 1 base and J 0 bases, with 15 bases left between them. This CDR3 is CASSLGPGESLNTEAFF. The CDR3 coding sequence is TGTGCCAGCAGCTTAGGTCCTGGAGAGAGTTTGAACACTGAAGCTTTCTTT.

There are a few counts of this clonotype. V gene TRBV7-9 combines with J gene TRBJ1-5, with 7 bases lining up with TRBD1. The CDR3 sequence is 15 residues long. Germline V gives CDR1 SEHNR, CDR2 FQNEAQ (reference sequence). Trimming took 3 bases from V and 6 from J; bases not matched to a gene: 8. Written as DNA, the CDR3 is TGTGCCAGCAGCTTTTCGACAGGGCGACTTCAGCCCCAGCATTTT. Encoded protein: CASSFSTGRLQPQHF.

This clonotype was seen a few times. The CDR3 coding sequence is TGCGCCAGCATATCTTCCGGGACGGGCTCCTACAATGAGCAGTTCTTC. Its translation: CASISSGTGSYNEQFF. V gene TRBV5-1 combines with J gene TRBJ2-1; D is possibly TRBD1 or TRBD2 (5 bases each). V was pared by 6 bases and J by 0 bases, with 16 bases between. Germline CDR1 SGHRS, CDR2 YFSETQ. This CDR3 comprises 16 residues.

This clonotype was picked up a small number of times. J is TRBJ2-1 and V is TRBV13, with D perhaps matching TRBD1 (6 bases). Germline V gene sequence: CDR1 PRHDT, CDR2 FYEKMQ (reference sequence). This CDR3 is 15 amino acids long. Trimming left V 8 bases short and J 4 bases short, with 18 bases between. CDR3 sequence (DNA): TGTGCCAGCGGACAGTTGGGCGAGGAGTACAATGAGCAGTTCTTC. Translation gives CASGQLGEEYNEQFF.

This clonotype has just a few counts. The CDR3 region is CASSPSQDTEAFF. Here the CDR3 DNA reads TGTGCCAGCAGCCCGTCGCAGGACACTGAAGCTTTCTTT. The V and J genes are TRBV7-3 and TRBJ1-1; unclear D gene. V was cut by 5 bases and J by 3 bases, with 10 bases left in between. The CDR3 length is 13 residues. CDR1 SGHTA and CDR2 FQGTGA come from the germline V gene. The whole variable domain, remainder taken from reference TRBV7-3 and TRBJ1-1, is GAGVSQTPSNKVTEKGKYVELRCDPISGHTALYWYRQSLGQGPEFLIYFQGTGAADDSGLPNDRFFAVRPEGSVSTLKIQRTERGDSAVYLCASSPSQDTEAFFGQGTRLTVV.

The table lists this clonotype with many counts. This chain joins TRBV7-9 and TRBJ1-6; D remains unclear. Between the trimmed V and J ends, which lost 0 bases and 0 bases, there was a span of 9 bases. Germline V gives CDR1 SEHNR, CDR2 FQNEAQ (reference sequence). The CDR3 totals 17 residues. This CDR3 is CASSLAVGSSYNSPLHF. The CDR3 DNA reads TGTGCCAGCAGCTTAGCGGTCGGGAGCTCCTATAATTCACCCCTCCACTTT.

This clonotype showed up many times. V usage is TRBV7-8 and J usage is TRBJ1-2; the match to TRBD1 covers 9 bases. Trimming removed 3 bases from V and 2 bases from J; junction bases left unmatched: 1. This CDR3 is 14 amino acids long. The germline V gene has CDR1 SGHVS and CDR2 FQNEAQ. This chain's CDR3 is CASSFGTGNYGYTF. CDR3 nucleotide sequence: TGTGCCAGCAGCTTCGGGACAGGGAACTATGGCTACACCTTC.

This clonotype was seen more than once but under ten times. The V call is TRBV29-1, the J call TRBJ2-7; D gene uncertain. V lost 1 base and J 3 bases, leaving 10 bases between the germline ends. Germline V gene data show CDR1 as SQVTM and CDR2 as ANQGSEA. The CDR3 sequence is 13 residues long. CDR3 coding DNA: TGCAGCGTTGAAGGTACAAAAGACTACGAGCAGTACTTC. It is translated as CSVEGTKDYEQYF.